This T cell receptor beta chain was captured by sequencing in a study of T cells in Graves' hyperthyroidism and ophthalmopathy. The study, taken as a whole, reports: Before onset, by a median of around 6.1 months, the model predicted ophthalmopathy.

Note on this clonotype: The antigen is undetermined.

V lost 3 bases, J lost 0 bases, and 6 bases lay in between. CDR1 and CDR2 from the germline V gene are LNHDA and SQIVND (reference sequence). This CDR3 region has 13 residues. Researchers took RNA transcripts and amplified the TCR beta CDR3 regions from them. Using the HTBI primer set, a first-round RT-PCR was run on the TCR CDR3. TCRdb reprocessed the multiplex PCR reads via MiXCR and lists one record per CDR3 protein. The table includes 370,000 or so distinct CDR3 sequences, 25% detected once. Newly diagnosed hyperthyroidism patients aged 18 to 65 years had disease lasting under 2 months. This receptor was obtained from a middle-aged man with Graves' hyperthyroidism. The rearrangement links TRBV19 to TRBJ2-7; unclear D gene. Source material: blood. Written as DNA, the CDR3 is TGTGCCAGTAGTATCGTCAGCTCCTACGAGCAGTACTTC. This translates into CASSIVSSYEQYF.